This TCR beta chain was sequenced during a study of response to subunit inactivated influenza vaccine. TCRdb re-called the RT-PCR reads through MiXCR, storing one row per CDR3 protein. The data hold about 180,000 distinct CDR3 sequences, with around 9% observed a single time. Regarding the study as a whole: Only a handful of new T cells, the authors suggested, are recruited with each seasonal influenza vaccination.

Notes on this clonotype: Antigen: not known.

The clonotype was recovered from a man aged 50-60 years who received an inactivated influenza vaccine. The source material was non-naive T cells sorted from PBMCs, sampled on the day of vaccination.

The CDR3 loop reads CSARFRTGNSNQPQHF. The CDR3 coding sequence is TGCAGTGCTAGATTCCGGACAGGGAACAGCAATCAGCCCCAGCATTTT. This chain links TRBV20-1 with TRBJ1-5; 8 bases match TRBD1. The ends lost 2 bases at V and 1 base at J; junction bases unmatched: 7. The CDR3 has 16 amino acids. Germline V gene lookup returns CDR1 DFQATT and CDR2 SNEGSKA (reference sequence).